This passage covers 27 T cell receptor beta chains from one sample sequenced in a study of control samples from healthy donors and cancer patients. The protocol was immunoSEQ multiplex PCR, while the TCRdb copy is restricted to in-frame clones and leaves out a portion. The table lists fewer than 150,000 clones, approximately 90% of them singletons. Sequencing input: blood. The receptors were sampled from a man between 18 and 29 years old in good health.

V and J are TRBV5-1 and TRBJ1-1, with D uncertain. Germline V gives CDR1 SGHRS, CDR2 YFSETQ. The CDR3 has 15 amino acids. Trimming removed 0 bases at V and 3 bases at J, with 12 bases between. The DNA of the CDR3 is TGCGCCAGCAGCTTGGGGCCTAGATCGGACACTGAAGCTTTCTTT. It translates to CASSLGPRSDTEAFF.

The J gene is TRBJ2-1, the V gene TRBV11-2; 9 bases line up with TRBD2. The germline gives CDR1 SGHAT, CDR2 FQNNGV. Germline trimming cut 1 base from V and 4 bases from J; bases unmatched to any gene: 5. The CDR3 spans 16 residues. The CDR3: CASSLAAGGLYNEQFF. The CDR3 nucleotides are TGTGCCAGCAGCTTAGCAGCGGGGGGCCTATACAATGAGCAGTTCTTC.

The chain couples TRBV2 to TRBJ2-1, with D maybe TRBD2 (6 bases). The germline V and J ends were trimmed by 3 bases and 2 bases, with 11 bases remaining between them. In germline, CDR1 is SNHLY, CDR2 FYNNEI. The CDR3 totals 15 residues. The CDR3: CASSDDRGAYNEQFF. The CDR3 nucleotides are TGTGCCAGCAGTGATGATCGCGGGGCCTACAATGAGCAGTTCTTC.

J is TRBJ1-3 and V is TRBV5-4; unclear D gene. V was shortened by 0 bases and J by 3 bases, with 22 bases between the two germline ends. The CDR3 is 19 amino acids. The germline CDR1 and CDR2 sequences are SGHNT and YYREEE (reference sequence). DNA for the CDR3: TGTGCCAGCAGCTTGGAGGGTCCAAGGGCCCCTTTTAGTGGAAACACCATATATTTT. Its protein product is CASSLEGPRAPFSGNTIYF.

This rearrangement joins TRBV10-3 to TRBJ1-1, with D uncertain. CDR1 is ENHRY and CDR2 is SYGVKD in the germline V gene. CDR3 length: 13 amino acids. V shed 4 bases and J shed 2 bases, with 8 bases lying between them. CDR3 DNA: TGTGCCATCAGTGCAGGTGAAAACACTGAAGCTTTCTTT. This codes for CAISAGENTEAFF.

The V call is TRBV9, the J call TRBJ1-5; 8 bases align to TRBD1. Trimming cost V 4 bases and J 7 bases; bases outside gene matches: 16. The CDR3 spans 17 residues. The germline V gene has CDR1 SGDLS and CDR2 YYNGEE. CDR3 coding DNA: TGTGCCAGCAGCCCGGGGGTGGACAGGGAGGGTTGGCAGCCCCAGCATTTT. It translates to CASSPGVDREGWQPQHF.

V is TRBV5-6 and J is TRBJ1-3, with a tentative D call TRBD1 (5 bases). Trimming took off 4 bases at V and 2 bases at J, with 7 bases between the two ends. The CDR3 sequence is 13 residues long. CDR1 and CDR2 from the germline V gene are SGHDT and YYEEEE. The CDR3 DNA follows: TGTGCCAGCAGCCAGGACACTGGAAACACCATATATTTT. Translated, it gives CASSQDTGNTIYF. Full variable domain (outside the CDR3, taken from reference TRBV5-6 and TRBJ1-3): DAGVTQSPTHLIKTRGQQVTLRCSPKSGHDTVSWYQQALGQGPQFIFQYYEEEERQRGNFPDRFSGHQFPNYSSELNVNALLLGDSALYLCASSQDTGNTIYFGEGSWLTVV.

The chain is built from TRBV5-1 and TRBJ2-7; 14 bases align to TRBD2. There are 16 residues in the CDR3. The V gene's germline CDR1 is SGHRS and CDR2 YFSETQ. V trimming: 0 bases; J trimming: 5 bases; junction bases outside the gene matches: 4. The CDR3 loop reads CASSLGGTSGGDEQYF. In DNA, the CDR3 is TGCGCCAGCAGCTTGGGAGGGACTAGCGGGGGAGACGAGCAGTACTTC.

J is TRBJ2-3 and V is TRBV5-1; the D gene could be TRBD1 or TRBD2 (6 bases each). From germline, CDR1 is SGHRS and CDR2 YFSETQ. V lost 4 bases and J lost 2, with 8 bases in between. The CDR3 extends over 13 amino acids. As DNA, the CDR3 is TGCGCCAGCAGCACGGGGGCCACAGATACGCAGTATTTT. Translated: CASSTGATDTQYF.

The V call is TRBV27, the J call TRBJ1-2; 8 bases align to TRBD1. V gave up 3 bases and J gave up 8 bases; unmatched junction bases: 5. The length of the CDR3 is 13 residues. Germline loops: CDR1 MNHEY, CDR2 SMNVEV (reference sequence). CDR3 coding DNA: TGTGCCAGCAGTTTCGGACAGGGTGGAGGCTACACCTTC. It encodes CASSFGQGGGYTF.

This chain connects TRBV27 to TRBJ2-5; 13 positions match TRBD2. The CDR3 contains 16 residues. The junction had 5 bases not matched to a gene; V was cut back by 5 bases and J by 2 bases. Germline V gives CDR1 MNHEY, CDR2 SMNVEV (reference sequence). The CDR3 nucleotides are TGTGCCAGCAGTCCTCCGACTAGCGGGGGGCAAGAGACCCAGTACTTC. Its translation is CASSPPTSGGQETQYF.

The chain joins TRBV23-1 to TRBJ2-3; D remains unclear. TRBV23-1 counts as an open reading frame of uncertain function. CDR3 size: 19 residues. V was trimmed by 0 bases and J by 3 bases, leaving 22 bases between them. This chain's CDR3 is CASSQSFRPGTRWTDTQYF. CDR3 sequence (DNA): TGCGCCAGCAGTCAATCGTTTCGGCCGGGCACAAGGTGGACAGATACGCAGTATTTT.

The rearrangement links TRBV2 to TRBJ2-3, with D perhaps matching TRBD2 (5 bases). V lost 3 bases and J lost 0, with 10 bases in between. Germline loops: CDR1 SNHLY, CDR2 FYNNEI. The CDR3 extends over 15 amino acids. The CDR3 sequence is CASSDGVPSTDTQYF. CDR3 DNA: TGTGCCAGCAGTGACGGGGTTCCTAGCACAGATACGCAGTATTTT.

A remark on this clone: This specimen includes other DNA sequences encoding the same CDR3. This chain connects TRBV6-1 to TRBJ2-5, with 7 bases lining up with TRBD1. Germline V gene lookup returns CDR1 MNHNS and CDR2 SASEGT. The trim removed 2 bases at V and 1 base at J, leaving 4 bases unmatched. The CDR3 covers 15 residues. The CDR3 DNA follows: TGTGCCAGCAGTGAACTGGCAGGGGGCCAAGAGACCCAGTACTTC. It codes for CASSELAGGQETQYF.

This clone has only one observation. The chain combines TRBV12-3 or TRBV12-4 with TRBJ2-1, with D perhaps TRBD2 (5 bases). The CDR3 runs to 12 residues. V gave up 5 bases and J gave up 4 bases, with 6 bases separating them. CDR3 nucleotide sequence: TGTGCCAGCAGTGGCGGGTACAATGAGCAGTTCTTC. Translation: CASSGGYNEQFF.

The rearrangement links TRBV7-9 to TRBJ1-2; D unclear. Looked up from germline, CDR1 is SEHNR and CDR2 is FQNEAQ (reference sequence). The CDR3 runs 12 residues. V lost 5 bases to trimming and J lost 3 bases, with 7 bases between them. Here the CDR3 reads CASSRTDYGYTF. CDR3 nucleotides: TGTGCCAGCAGCCGGACGGACTATGGCTACACCTTC.

This clone was detected only a few times. The chain joins TRBV6-4 to TRBJ2-3; tentative D call: TRBD2 (6 bases). The V gene's germline CDR1 is MRHNA and CDR2 SNTAGT. CDR3 length: 16 amino acids. The V gene lost 0 bases and the J gene lost 1 base, with 11 bases spanning the gap. The CDR3 loop reads CASSDSYGGGTDTQYF. The CDR3 DNA is TGTGCCAGCAGTGACTCGTACGGGGGAGGCACAGATACGCAGTATTTT.

The chain links TRBV29-1 to TRBJ1-5; D remains ambiguous. CDR1 is SQVTM, CDR2 ANQGSEA, per germline. The V end was cut by 4 bases, the J end by 5 bases, with 12 bases between. The CDR3 has 13 residues. This CDR3 reads CSVVLGTDQPQHF. In nucleotides, the CDR3 is TGCAGCGTTGTACTGGGCACCGATCAGCCCCAGCATTTT.

On this clone itself: Distinct nucleotide sequences in the sample also encode this CDR3. This chain uses TRBV12-3 or TRBV12-4 with TRBJ1-1; a weak D match, TRBD1 (5 bases). V was shortened by 3 bases and J by 5 bases, with 10 bases between the two germline ends. The CDR3 is made up of 13 amino acids. CDR3 region: CASSLGGGTEAFF. The CDR3 bases are TGTGCCAGCAGTTTGGGGGGAGGGACTGAAGCTTTCTTT.

This chain uses TRBV12-5 with TRBJ2-5; D is uncertain. Germline-derived CDR1 and CDR2 are LGHNT and FRNRAP. The length of the CDR3 is 14 residues. Trimming removed 0 bases from V and 2 bases from J, with 7 bases in between. CDR3 nucleotides: TGTGCTAGTGGTTTGGTCGGTCAGCAAGAGACCCAGTACTTC. This gives the protein CASGLVGQQETQYF.

The rearrangement uses TRBV7-2 and TRBJ2-3, with 8 positions matching TRBD2. This CDR3 spans 15 amino acids. After removal of 3 bases from V and 4 bases from J, the junction contained 6 bases not matched to a gene. Germline CDR1 is SGHTA and CDR2 is FQGNSA. The CDR3 coding sequence is TGTGCCAGCAGCTTTGGTAGCGGGGTTTCAGATACGCAGTATTTT. Translating it yields CASSFGSGVSDTQYF.

CDR3 DNA sequence: TGTGCCATCAGTCTGACCGATTCCTACGAGCAGTACTTC. As protein: CAISLTDSYEQYF. The chain joins TRBV10-3 to TRBJ2-7; no firm D call. This CDR3 comprises 13 residues. Germline V gene data show CDR1 as ENHRY and CDR2 as SYGVKD. V was shortened by 5 bases and J by 1 base, with 9 bases between the two germline ends.

The V call is TRBV7-3, the J call TRBJ2-1, with 9 positions matching TRBD2. V trimming: 4 bases; J trimming: 15 bases; junction bases outside the gene matches: 10. The CDR3 sequence is 13 residues long. In germline, CDR1 is SGHTA, CDR2 FQGTGA. CDR3 loop: CASSYGGGASAFF. CDR3 DNA sequence: TGTGCCAGCAGCTACGGCGGGGGGGCCTCGGCGTTCTTC.

The genes are TRBV7-9 and TRBJ1-3; D is ambiguous. The germline V gene has CDR1 SEHNR and CDR2 FQNEAQ (reference sequence). V was clipped by 9 bases and J by 0 bases, with 9 bases between them. The CDR3 covers 13 residues. The CDR3 DNA sequence: TGTGCCAGTACCACTGCCTCTGGAAACACCATATATTTT. The encoded protein is CASTTASGNTIYF.

The V gene is TRBV30, the J gene TRBJ2-7; D gene ambiguous. V was pared by 0 bases and J by 3 bases, with 9 bases between. Germline V CDR1 and CDR2: GTSNPN, SVGIG (reference sequence). The length of the CDR3 is 13 residues. CDR3 nucleotide sequence: TGTGCCTGGAGTGTCGGGCAGTACTACGAGCAGTACTTC. Translated, it gives CAWSVGQYYEQYF. The full variable domain, with the rest looked up from reference TRBV30 and TRBJ2-7, is SQTIHQWPATLVQPVGSPLSLECTVEGTSNPNLYWYRQAAGRGLQLLFYSVGIGQISSEVPQNLSASRPQDRQFILSSKKLLLSDSGFYLCAWSVGQYYEQYFGPGTRLTVT.

This clone appeared a single time. The V and J genes are TRBV7-7 and TRBJ1-4; 9 positions match TRBD1. The CDR3 has 15 amino acids. Germline CDR1 reads SSHAT; CDR2 reads FNYEAQ (reference sequence). The V and J ends lost 5 bases and 7 bases, in that order; junction bases with no gene match: 8. CDR3 bases: TGTGCCAGCAGCATACGGACAGGGGTGGGTGAAAAACTGTTTTTT. Translation gives CASSIRTGVGEKLFF.

The chain uses TRBV18 and TRBJ2-7, with D unresolved. Germline values: CDR1 KGHSH, CDR2 LQKENI. V gave up 2 bases and J gave up 2 bases, with 7 bases separating them. CDR3 length: 13 residues. CDR3 coding DNA: TGTGCCAGCTCACCAGATGCTGCCTACGAGCAGTACTTC. Residues: CASSPDAAYEQYF.